This T cell receptor beta chain was sequenced during a study of graft-versus-host responses after intestinal transplantation. Study results and limitations: Early after transplant, HvG declines were associated with peak levels of circulating GvH clones.

Some clones are missing from TCRdb's copy, which holds only in-frame ones; the method was immunoSEQ multiplex PCR. The sample consists of almost 55,000 clones, more than 80% of them appearing once. Points on this clone: No antigen is known for it.

Germline lookup yields CDR1 MNHEY and CDR2 SMNVEV (reference sequence). The V and J ends lost 7 bases and 1 base, in that order; junction bases with no gene match: 9. This CDR3 contains 16 residues. This material consisted of PBMCs, taken 650 to 670 days after intestinal transplant. V gene TRBV27 combines with J gene TRBJ2-2, with 7 nucleotides matching TRBD1. This sequence was found in a human patient who received an intestinal transplant, so some T cells may come from the graft donor. The CDR3 bases are TGTGCCAGCACCATAACCGGGACAGTGAACACCGGGGAGCTGTTTTTT. Translation gives CASTITGTVNTGELFF.